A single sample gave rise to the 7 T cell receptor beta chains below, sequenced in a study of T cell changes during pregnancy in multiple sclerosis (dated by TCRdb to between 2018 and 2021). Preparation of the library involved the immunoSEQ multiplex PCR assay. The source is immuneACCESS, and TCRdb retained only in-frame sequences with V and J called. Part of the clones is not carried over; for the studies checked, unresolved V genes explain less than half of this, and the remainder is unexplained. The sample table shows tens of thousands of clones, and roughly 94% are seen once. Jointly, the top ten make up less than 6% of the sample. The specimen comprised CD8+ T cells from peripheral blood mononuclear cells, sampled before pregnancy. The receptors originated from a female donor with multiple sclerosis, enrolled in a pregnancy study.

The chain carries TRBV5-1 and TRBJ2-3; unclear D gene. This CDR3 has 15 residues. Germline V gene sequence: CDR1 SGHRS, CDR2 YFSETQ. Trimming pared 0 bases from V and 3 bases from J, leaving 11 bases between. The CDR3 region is CASSLGVVVTDTQYF. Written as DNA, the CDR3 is TGCGCCAGCAGCTTGGGCGTAGTAGTGACAGATACGCAGTATTTT.

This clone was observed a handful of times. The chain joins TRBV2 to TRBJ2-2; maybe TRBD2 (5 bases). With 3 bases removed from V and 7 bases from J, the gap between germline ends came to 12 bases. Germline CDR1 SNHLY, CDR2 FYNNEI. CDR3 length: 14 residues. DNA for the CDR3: TGTGCCAGCAGTGACCGGCTAGCCGGCGGGGAGCTGTTTTTT. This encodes CASSDRLAGGELFF. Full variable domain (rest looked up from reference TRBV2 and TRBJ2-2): EPEVTQTPSHQVTQMGQEVILRCVPISNHLYFYWYRQILGQKVEFLVSFYNNEISEKSEIFDDQFSVERPDGSNFTLKIRSTKLEDSAMYFCASSDRLAGGELFFGEGSRLTVL.

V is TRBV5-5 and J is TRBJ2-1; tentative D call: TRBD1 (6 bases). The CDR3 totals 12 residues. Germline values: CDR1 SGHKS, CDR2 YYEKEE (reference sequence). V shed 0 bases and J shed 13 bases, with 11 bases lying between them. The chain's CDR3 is CASSLVQGYQFF. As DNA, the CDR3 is TGTGCCAGCAGCTTGGTACAGGGTTATCAGTTCTTC.

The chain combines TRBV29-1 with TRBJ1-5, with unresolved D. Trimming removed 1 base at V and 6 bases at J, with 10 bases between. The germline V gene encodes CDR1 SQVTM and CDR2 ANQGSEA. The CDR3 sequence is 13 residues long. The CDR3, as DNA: TGCAGCGTTGAAGTACTACACTGTCAGCCCCAGCATTTT. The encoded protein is CSVEVLHCQPQHF. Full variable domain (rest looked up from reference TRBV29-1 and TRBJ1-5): SAVISQKPSRDICQRGTSLTIQCQVDSQVTMMFWYRQQPGQSLTLIATANQGSEATYESGFVIDKFPISRPNLTFSTLTVSNMSPEDSSIYLCSVEVLHCQPQHFGDGTRLSIL.

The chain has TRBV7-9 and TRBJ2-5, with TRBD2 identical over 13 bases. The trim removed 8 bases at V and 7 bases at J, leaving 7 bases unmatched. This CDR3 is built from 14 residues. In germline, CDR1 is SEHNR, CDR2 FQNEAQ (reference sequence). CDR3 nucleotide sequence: TGTGCCAGCGGACTAGCGGGAGAGGGGGGGACCCAGTACTTC. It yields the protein CASGLAGEGGTQYF.

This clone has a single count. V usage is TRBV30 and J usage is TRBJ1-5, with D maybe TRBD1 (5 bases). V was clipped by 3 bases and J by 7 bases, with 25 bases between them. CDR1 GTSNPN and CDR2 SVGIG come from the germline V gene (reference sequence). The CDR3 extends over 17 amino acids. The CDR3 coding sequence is TGTGCCTGGAGCTCCGGCCCTGGACACTGGACCCGGCAGCCCCAGCATTTT. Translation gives CAWSSGPGHWTRQPQHF. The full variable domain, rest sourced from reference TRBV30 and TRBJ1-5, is SQTIHQWPATLVQPVGSPLSLECTVEGTSNPNLYWYRQAAGRGLQLLFYSVGIGQISSEVPQNLSASRPQDRQFILSSKKLLLSDSGFYLCAWSSGPGHWTRQPQHFGDGTRLSIL.

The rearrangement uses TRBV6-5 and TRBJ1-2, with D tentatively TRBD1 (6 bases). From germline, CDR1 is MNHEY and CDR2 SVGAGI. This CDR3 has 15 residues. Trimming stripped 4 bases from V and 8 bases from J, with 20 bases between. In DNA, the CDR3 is TGTGCCAGCAGTTTTACTCGGACAGATTTCTGGGGCTACACCTTC. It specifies CASSFTRTDFWGYTF.